A selection of T cell receptor beta chains follows, all from one sample in a study of blood T cell repertoires in COVID-19. TCRdb keeps only in-frame clones here, not all; method: immunoSEQ multiplex PCR. This table holds 95,000 to 150,000 clones, 60% to 85% found once. Specimen: peripheral blood. The receptors were sampled from a human donor with acute or convalescent COVID-19. The donor label of this sample is uncertain. Each CDR3 is given with its conserved first and last residue. The order of the fields is clone size, V gene, D gene, J gene, CDR3 protein, CDR3 DNA. D genes are given only for firm matches. The listing skips clone size in some rows; elsewhere it reads once, few, many or a size class.

few,TRBV6-5,.,TRBJ2-1,CASSYPSGGYNEQFF,TGTGCCAGCAGTTACCCCTCCGGTGGCTACAATGAGCAGTTCTTC
.,TRBV12-3/TRBV12-4,TRBD1,TRBJ1-1,CASRTGFLAEAFF,TGTGCCAGTCGGACAGGGTTTCTTGCTGAAGCTTTCTTT
once,TRBV5-8,.,TRBJ1-5,CASSFLTNEAPQHF,TGTGCCAGCAGCTTCTTGACGAACGAGGCGCCCCAGCATTTT
few,TRBV29-1,TRBD1,TRBJ1-1,CSVPPLRGQGNTEAFF,TGCAGCGTTCCCCCGTTGAGGGGACAGGGGAACACTGAAGCTTTCTTT
.,TRBV27,.,TRBJ1-6,CASSSRGRDSPLHF,TGTGCCAGCAGTTCCCGGGGGAGGGATTCACCCCTCCACTTT
.,TRBV6-4,TRBD1,TRBJ1-5,CASSDLGQGVSDLGNQPQHF,TGTGCCAGCAGTGACTTGGGGCAGGGGGTCTCCGATCTCGGGAATCAGCCCCAGCATTTT
once,TRBV28,.,TRBJ1-5,CASRPRTGPYQPQHF,TGTGCCAGCAGACCACGCACAGGACCTTATCAGCCCCAGCATTTT
.,TRBV21-1,.,TRBJ2-3,CASSDSGGYRTDTQYF,TGTGCCAGCAGCGACAGCGGAGGGTACCGCACAGATACGCAGTATTTT
.,TRBV4-1,TRBD2,TRBJ2-5,CASSREGLGGETQYF,TGCGCCAGCAGCCGAGAGGGACTAGGGGGAGAGACCCAGTACTTC
.,TRBV10-1,TRBD1,TRBJ1-2,CASSGGRGTNYGYTF,TGCGCCAGCAGTGGGGGCAGGGGGACTAACTATGGCTACACCTTC
.,TRBV5-7,TRBD1,TRBJ2-7,CASSGGQGSSYEQYF,TGTGCCAGCAGCGGGGGACAGGGGTCCTCCTACGAGCAGTACTTC
.,TRBV21-1,.,TRBJ1-5,CASSKVTQGVSNSNQPQHF,TGTGCCAGCAGCAAAGTTACTCAGGGGGTTTCCAATAGCAATCAGCCCCAGCATTTT
few,TRBV5-6,TRBD1,TRBJ1-6,CASRYRGGSPLHF,TGTGCCAGCAGATACAGGGGGGGTTCACCCCTCCACTTT
.,TRBV18,TRBD1,TRBJ1-4,CASSPRTGPNEKLFF,TGTGCCAGCTCACCGAGGACAGGGCCTAATGAAAAACTGTTTTTT
.,TRBV18,.,TRBJ1-6,CASSPPTGQRRSPLHF,TGTGCCAGCTCACCACCAACAGGACAGCGCAGATCACCCCTCCACTTT
few,TRBV7-9,.,TRBJ1-5,CASSQGWGGFTQPQHF,TGTGCCAGCAGCCAAGGCTGGGGGGGCTTCACTCAGCCCCAGCATTTT
.,TRBV19,.,TRBJ1-1,CASSTIQGNTEAFF,TGTGCCAGTAGTACAATACAGGGGAACACTGAAGCTTTCTTT
.,TRBV6-5,.,TRBJ1-2,CASSPRQYGYTF,TGTGCCAGCAGTCCCCGACAGTATGGCTACACCTTC
.,TRBV5-1,TRBD2,TRBJ2-2,CASSLGLAGYTGELFF,TGCGCCAGCAGCTTGGGACTAGCGGGGTACACCGGGGAGCTGTTTTTT
.,TRBV19,TRBD1,TRBJ1-2,CASSDRGQGYGYTF,TGTGCCAGTAGCGACAGGGGGCAGGGCTATGGCTACACCTTC
few,TRBV29-1,TRBD1,TRBJ2-3,CSVYRDREFLSTDTQYF,TGCAGCGTATACCGGGACAGGGAGTTCCTCAGCACAGATACGCAGTATTTT
.,TRBV12-3/TRBV12-4,.,TRBJ2-5,CASSLSPQETQYF,TGTGCCAGCAGTTTATCTCCCCAAGAGACCCAGTACTTC
.,TRBV28,.,TRBJ2-5,CASHNGAVGETQYF,TGTGCCAGCCACAATGGGGCTGTTGGGGAGACCCAGTACTTC
.,TRBV19,.,TRBJ2-3,CASSTQGGSTDTQYF,TGTGCCAGTAGTACCCAGGGTGGCAGCACAGATACGCAGTATTTT
.,TRBV5-1,TRBD1,TRBJ2-5,CASSLGKGGEETQYF,TGCGCCAGCAGCTTGGGAAAAGGGGGCGAGGAGACCCAGTACTTC
.,TRBV7-8,TRBD1,TRBJ2-7,CASSSRQGAQSSYEQYF,TGTGCCAGCAGCTCCCGACAGGGGGCTCAAAGCTCCTACGAGCAGTACTTC
few,TRBV27,TRBD1,TRBJ2-7,CASSPGTGEREQYF,TGTGCCAGCAGTCCCGGGACAGGGGAGAGAGAGCAGTACTTC
.,TRBV5-6,.,TRBJ1-4,CASSLGAASNEKLFF,TGTGCCAGCAGCTTGGGGGCAGCTTCTAATGAAAAACTGTTTTTT
.,TRBV30,.,TRBJ1-5,CAWSVQSNQPQHF,TGTGCCTGGAGTGTTCAGAGCAATCAGCCCCAGCATTTT
.,TRBV5-5,TRBD2,TRBJ2-3,CASSTTSASTDTQYF,TGTGCCAGCAGCACCACTAGCGCTAGCACAGATACGCAGTATTTT
.,TRBV4-1,.,TRBJ1-6,CASSQGDIRSPLHF,TGCGCCAGCAGCCAAGGCGACATTAGATCACCCCTCCACTTT
.,TRBV28,TRBD1,TRBJ1-1,CASSVYRGGTEAFF,TGTGCCAGCAGTGTTTACAGGGGTGGCACTGAAGCTTTCTTT
.,TRBV3-1/TRBV3-2,TRBD1,TRBJ1-4,CASSQRDSEEKLFF,TGTGCCAGCAGCCAGAGGGACAGTGAAGAAAAACTGTTTTTT
once,TRBV7-2,.,TRBJ2-7,CASSLRSSTGEQYF,TGTGCCAGCAGCTTGCGCTCATCTACGGGGGAGCAGTACTTC
.,TRBV7-9,.,TRBJ1-1,CASSLGIGGNTEAFF,TGTGCCAGCAGCTTAGGGATAGGGGGGAACACTGAAGCTTTCTTT
.,TRBV3-1/TRBV3-2,TRBD2,TRBJ2-1,CASSPLLAGGRNEQFF,TGTGCCAGCAGCCCCCTTCTAGCGGGGGGTAGGAATGAGCAGTTCTTC
.,TRBV27,TRBD2,TRBJ2-3,CASSFGPSGGTDTQYF,TGTGCCAGCAGTTTTGGTCCTAGCGGGGGCACAGATACGCAGTATTTT
medium-sized,TRBV7-8,.,TRBJ1-2,CASSLGVGAWSYTF,TGTGCCAGCAGCTTAGGAGTGGGGGCTTGGAGCTACACCTTC
.,TRBV7-2,TRBD1,TRBJ1-2,CASSQDRGPYGYTF,TGTGCCAGCAGCCAGGACAGGGGGCCCTATGGCTACACCTTC
.,TRBV18,TRBD2,TRBJ2-5,CASSLAGTTQETQYF,TGTGCCAGCTCACTCGCAGGGACTACCCAAGAGACCCAGTACTTC
.,TRBV5-1,.,TRBJ2-5,CASSLAVRGAQETQYF,TGCGCCAGCAGCTTGGCCGTCAGGGGGGCCCAAGAGACCCAGTACTTC
few,TRBV4-1,TRBD1,TRBJ2-1,CASRPGTGAYNEQFF,TGCGCCAGCAGACCCGGGACAGGGGCCTACAATGAGCAGTTCTTC
once,TRBV11-2,.,TRBJ2-5,CASGEQGALAETQYF,TGTGCCAGCGGCGAGCAGGGCGCTCTGGCAGAGACCCAGTACTTC
.,TRBV27,.,TRBJ1-1,CASSLQGPLMNTEAFF,TGTGCCAGCAGTTTACAGGGGCCACTTATGAACACTGAAGCTTTCTTT
.,TRBV7-6,TRBD2,TRBJ2-1,CASSPGGASSYNEQFF,TGTGCCAGCAGCCCCGGGGGGGCAAGCTCCTACAATGAGCAGTTCTTC
once,TRBV7-9,.,TRBJ1-2,CASSLERYYGYTF,TGTGCCAGCAGCTTAGAACGGTACTATGGCTACACCTTC
.,TRBV12-5,.,TRBJ2-3,CASAWRESTDTQYF,TGTGCTAGTGCCTGGAGGGAAAGCACAGATACGCAGTATTTT
.,TRBV6-5,TRBD2,TRBJ2-1,CASTSLAGGVGEQFF,TGTGCCAGCACCTCACTAGCGGGGGGTGTCGGTGAGCAGTTCTTC
.,TRBV9,.,TRBJ1-3,CASSTTESGNTIYF,TGTGCCAGCAGCACTACGGAGTCTGGAAACACCATATATTTT
few,TRBV18,TRBD1,TRBJ1-5,CASSSAGGHQPQHF,TGTGCCAGCTCGAGCGCAGGGGGGCATCAGCCCCAGCATTTT
once,TRBV19,TRBD1,TRBJ1-3,CASASDGTAGNTIYF,TGTGCCAGTGCCTCCGATGGGACAGCTGGAAACACCATATATTTT
once,TRBV10-3,TRBD1,TRBJ1-1,CAISTQGVNTEAFF,TGTGCCATCAGTACACAGGGGGTCAACACTGAAGCTTTCTTT
once,TRBV3-1/TRBV3-2,.,TRBJ1-5,CASSQGGRNQPQHF,TGTGCCAGCAGCCAAGGGGGGCGCAATCAGCCCCAGCATTTT
few,TRBV6-6,.,TRBJ2-1,CASSYEGFNEQFF,TGTGCCAGCAGTTACGAGGGATTCAATGAGCAGTTCTTC
few,TRBV7-9,.,TRBJ1-5,CASSVGLNQPQHF,TGTGCCAGCAGCGTTGGACTTAATCAGCCCCAGCATTTT
.,TRBV2,.,TRBJ1-2,CASSEQGRGGYTF,TGTGCCAGCAGTGAACAGGGGCGTGGTGGCTACACCTTC
.,TRBV10-2,.,TRBJ1-3,CASRLSGNTIYF,TGCGCCAGCAGACTCTCTGGAAACACCATATATTTT
.,TRBV3-1/TRBV3-2,.,TRBJ2-7,CASSQVLLGEQYF,TGTGCCAGCAGCCAAGTCCTCCTAGGTGAGCAGTACTTC